This is a list of T cell receptor beta chains from one sample in a study of cytomegalovirus exposure and HLA in healthy donors. Clones were sequenced by immunoSEQ multiplex PCR, and TCRdb holds only the in-frame ones, with some missing. Here the sample spans more than 150,000 clones, more than 75% being singletons. The sequenced sample was PBMCs. These receptors all come from a man younger than 35 in good health and CMV-seronegative. Each CDR3 is given with its conserved first and last residue. A D gene is named only where the DNA matches it firmly.

TRBV12-5	18	TRBJ1-2	TRBD1	CASGLDRGLPGETYGYTF
TRBV5-1	15	TRBJ2-5	TRBD2	CASSPWEGSQETQYF
TRBV2	15	TRBJ2-1	-	CASGGRQNQYNEQFF
TRBV19	12	TRBJ1-2	-	CASSIGPTFYTF
TRBV5-4	16	TRBJ2-1	TRBD2	CASSLVGSGEQDEQFF
TRBV5-6	18	TRBJ1-3	TRBD1	CASSANPGQPFSGNTIYF
TRBV27	17	TRBJ2-5	TRBD2	CASSSRLAGGPGATQYF
TRBV2	12	TRBJ2-7	-	CASREQGYEQYF
TRBV7-2	13	TRBJ2-4	-	CASSLALEDIQYF
TRBV5-5	15	TRBJ1-5	TRBD1	CASSFRDRGNQPQHF
TRBV11-2	15	TRBJ1-1	-	CASSSVVRGNTEAFF
TRBV2	15	TRBJ1-2	-	CASNDRQESNYGYTF
TRBV25-1	13	TRBJ1-2	TRBD1	CASSLDRVYGYTF
TRBV7-2	17	TRBJ2-7	TRBD2	CASSLEHWREGSYEQYF
TRBV11-2	17	TRBJ2-5	TRBD2	CASSLLAGSLGQETQYF
TRBV7-8	13	TRBJ2-5	TRBD1	CASSRQGRETQYF
TRBV4-1	16	TRBJ1-1	-	CASSHPPTGRYTEAFF
TRBV28	14	TRBJ1-5	TRBD1	CASSLDRGDGPQHF
TRBV5-1	14	TRBJ1-1	TRBD1	CASSWGQKNTEAFF
TRBV27	14	TRBJ1-2	-	CASSSLDSYGGYTF
TRBV10-3	13	TRBJ2-7	-	CAISGRGSYEQYF
TRBV11-2	15	TRBJ1-1	-	CASSQDVSQLTEAFF
TRBV27	13	TRBJ2-3	TRBD1	CASSFGTGDTQYF
TRBV6-1	15	TRBJ1-1	-	CASTTGTGMNTEAFF
TRBV27	17	TRBJ2-6	-	CASSLSVGGAGANVLTF
TRBV11-2	14	TRBJ1-5	-	CASSLGLSNQPQHF
TRBV27	14	TRBJ2-1	TRBD1	CASRQGALLNEQFF
TRBV7-9	16	TRBJ2-5	TRBD2	CASSLVPAGAIETQYF
TRBV2	12	TRBJ2-5	-	CASTQNGETQYF
TRBV5-1	17	TRBJ1-1	-	CASSLFGGPSMNTEAFF
TRBV5-1	16	TRBJ2-2	TRBD2	CASSLISGLRIGELFF
TRBV6-5	15	TRBJ2-7	TRBD2	CASSYVSSGSYEQYF
TRBV7-6	17	TRBJ2-5	TRBD2	CASSPRRRLAGEETQYF
TRBV30	14	TRBJ1-4	TRBD1	CAWDRQGANEKLFF
TRBV29-1	13	TRBJ2-6	-	CSVGTTGANVLTF
TRBV23-1	17	TRBJ1-5	TRBD1	CASSQTGVSRGNQPQHF
TRBV27	17	TRBJ1-1	TRBD1	CASSLRTGGARGSEAFF
TRBV5-1	17	TRBJ2-2	TRBD2	CASSLGPGLEGSGELFF
TRBV2	15	TRBJ2-2	TRBD1	CASSRQGSRTGELFF
TRBV28	16	TRBJ2-1	-	CASSPQSPTGIIEQFF
TRBV6-5	14	TRBJ2-1	-	CASSPGGAQGEQFF
TRBV27	14	TRBJ1-4	-	CASSSHMANEKLFF
TRBV7-2	16	TRBJ1-6	TRBD1	CASSYYQGAVGSPLHF
TRBV7-2	15	TRBJ2-2	-	CASSLGIGGSGELFF
TRBV6-5	15	TRBJ1-1	-	CASSYEGNGNTEAFF
TRBV28	15	TRBJ2-7	TRBD1	CATTPGTGGIDEQYF
TRBV6-5	14	TRBJ2-7	TRBD2	CASRGLAGSYEQYF
TRBV14	15	TRBJ2-1	TRBD2	CASSSRGAGGDEQFF
TRBV6-5	11	TRBJ2-5	TRBD2	CASRRGETQYF
TRBV6-1	13	TRBJ2-7	-	CASSDTRSYEQYF
TRBV6-5	15	TRBJ1-6	-	CASSALESYNSPLHF
TRBV7-8	12	TRBJ1-5	-	CASSPANQPQHF
TRBV25-1	14	TRBJ2-5	TRBD1	CASSERDRQETQYF
TRBV7-9	14	TRBJ1-1	-	CASSSRDWNTEAFF
TRBV27	17	TRBJ2-1	TRBD1	CASSTSGTGGVYNEQFF
TRBV6-1	15	TRBJ2-1	-	CASSLRVSSYNEQFF
TRBV18	15	TRBJ2-2	-	CASSPRPTDTGELFF
TRBV9	17	TRBJ2-1	TRBD2	CASSVAEGLAGYNEQFF
TRBV2	15	TRBJ1-2	-	CASRGSGLGNYGYTF